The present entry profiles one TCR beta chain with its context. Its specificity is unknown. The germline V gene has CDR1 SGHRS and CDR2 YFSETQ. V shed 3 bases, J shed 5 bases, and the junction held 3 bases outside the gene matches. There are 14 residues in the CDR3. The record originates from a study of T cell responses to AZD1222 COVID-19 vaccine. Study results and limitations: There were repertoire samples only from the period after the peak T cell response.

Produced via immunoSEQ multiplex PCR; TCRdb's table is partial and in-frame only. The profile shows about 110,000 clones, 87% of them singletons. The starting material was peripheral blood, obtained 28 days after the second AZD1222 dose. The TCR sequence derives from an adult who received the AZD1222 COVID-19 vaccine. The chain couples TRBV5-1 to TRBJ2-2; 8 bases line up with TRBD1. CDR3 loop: CASSSGQETGELFF. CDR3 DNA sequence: TGCGCCAGCAGCTCGGGACAGGAGACCGGGGAGCTGTTTTTT.